This TCR beta chain was captured by sequencing in a study of shared clonotypes between healthy human individuals. Germline-derived CDR1 and CDR2 are LNHDA and SQIVND (reference sequence). The CDR3 consists of 14 residues. Trimming cost V 3 bases and J 5 bases, with 11 bases left between them. Assay used: immunoSEQ multiplex PCR; TCRdb lists only in-frame clones, some missing. The table includes 600,000 to 750,000 clones, 80% to 95% detected once. The chain joins TRBV19 to TRBJ1-5; possibly TRBD1 for D (5 bases). This receptor was taken from a man in his late teens or twenties in good health. Some clones in this sample may be carry-over from other donors' samples. The sequenced material came from memory CD8+ T cells from PBMCs. Subset given: CD45RO+ cells pooled with CCR7-negative TemRA cells. CDR3: CASSIQAGYQPQHF. CDR3 nucleotides: TGTGCCAGTAGTATCCAGGCAGGGTATCAGCCCCAGCATTTT.